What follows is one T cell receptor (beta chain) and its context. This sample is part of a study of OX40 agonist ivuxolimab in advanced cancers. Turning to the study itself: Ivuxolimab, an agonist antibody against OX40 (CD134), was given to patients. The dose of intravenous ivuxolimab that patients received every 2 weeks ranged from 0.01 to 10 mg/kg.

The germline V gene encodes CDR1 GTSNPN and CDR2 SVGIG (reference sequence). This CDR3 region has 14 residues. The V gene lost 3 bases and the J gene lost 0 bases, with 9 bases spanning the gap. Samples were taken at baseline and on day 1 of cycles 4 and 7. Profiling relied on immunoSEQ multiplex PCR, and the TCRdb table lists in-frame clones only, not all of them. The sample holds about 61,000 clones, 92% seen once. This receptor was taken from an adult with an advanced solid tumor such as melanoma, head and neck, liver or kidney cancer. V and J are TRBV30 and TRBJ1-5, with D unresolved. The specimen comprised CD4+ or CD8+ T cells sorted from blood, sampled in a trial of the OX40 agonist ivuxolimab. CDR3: CAWSQGSSNQPQHF. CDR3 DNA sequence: TGTGCCTGGAGCCAAGGTAGTAGCAATCAGCCCCAGCATTTT.